These T cell receptor beta chains were read from a single sample in a study of CD8 T cells in Susac syndrome. TCRdb redid the calling of the immunoSEQ multiplex PCR reads with MiXCR, one entry per CDR3 protein. The table lists approximately 180,000 distinct CDR3 sequences, 90% to 95% of them singletons, with around 0.085% in the top ten. Sequencing was carried out using CD4+ T cells from PBMCs. These receptors all stem from a human donor with Susac syndrome. Both conserved end residues are part of each CDR3. The order of the fields is D gene, V gene, clone size, J gene, CDR3 DNA, CDR3 protein. A D gene is named only where the DNA matches it firmly. Clone size is shown for a subset of rows, as once, few, many or a class of expanded clone.

>NA|TRBV3-1|NA|TRBJ2-1
TGTGCCAGCAGTCGGGTCGTCGATGAGCAGTTCTTC
CASSRVVDEQFF
>NA|TRBV7-2|NA|TRBJ1-2
TGTGCCAGCAGCCTCCAAGAGGGTTTTGGCTATGGCTACACCTTC
CASSLQEGFGYGYTF
>NA|TRBV12-3/TRBV12-4|NA|TRBJ1-2
TGTGCCAGCAGCCCGGGACTCAGGGGCTACACCTTC
CASSPGLRGYTF
>NA|TRBV28|NA|TRBJ2-7
TGTGCCAGCAGTTTATTAGGACAGTCCTACGAGCAGTACTTC
CASSLLGQSYEQYF
>TRBD2|TRBV4-1|NA|TRBJ2-7
TGCGCCAGCAGCCAAGTTCAGACTAGCGGGGTCTACGAGCAGTACTTC
CASSQVQTSGVYEQYF
>TRBD2|TRBV20-1|NA|TRBJ2-1
TGCAGTGCTGATAGCGGGGGGGCCCTTGCTGAGCAGTTCTTC
CSADSGGALAEQFF
>NA|TRBV3-1|NA|TRBJ1-2
TGTGCCAGCAGCCCGCGGAGGGGCTATGGCTACACCTTC
CASSPRRGYGYTF
>NA|TRBV3-1|NA|TRBJ2-7
TGTGCCAGCAGCCAATCTGAAGGAGAGCAGTACTTC
CASSQSEGEQYF
>NA|TRBV5-1|NA|TRBJ2-1
TGCGCCAGCAGTCCAAGGACTCCAACCTACAATGAGCAGTTCTTC
CASSPRTPTYNEQFF
>NA|TRBV29-1|NA|TRBJ2-1
TGCAGCGCCGGACTAAATGAGCAGTTCTTC
CSAGLNEQFF
>NA|TRBV2|once|TRBJ1-1
TGTGCCGGGGCGTCGAGGACGGACACTGAAGCTTTCTTT
CAGASRTDTEAFF
>NA|TRBV23-1|NA|TRBJ2-2
TGCGCCAGAATCTACCCCACAGGCTGGGACACCGGGGAGCTGTTTTTT
CARIYPTGWDTGELFF
>NA|TRBV4-2|NA|TRBJ1-5
TGTGCCAGCAGCCAAGAACCCGACCGCAATCAGCCCCAGCATTTT
CASSQEPDRNQPQHF
>NA|TRBV6-5|NA|TRBJ1-5
TGTGCCAGCAGTTACTCGTACAGGAACAATCAGCCCCAGCATTTT
CASSYSYRNNQPQHF
>NA|TRBV2|NA|TRBJ2-2
TGTGCCAGCAGCGCACGGGGGAACACCGGGGAGCTGTTTTTT
CASSARGNTGELFF
>NA|TRBV28|NA|TRBJ2-3
TGTGCCAGCAGTCAGGGACGAGGTACGCAGTATTTT
CASSQGRGTQYF
>TRBD1|TRBV20-1|NA|TRBJ1-5
TGCAGTGCTAGAGATAAGACAGGGGGTCAGCCCCAGCATTTT
CSARDKTGGQPQHF
>TRBD1|TRBV3-1|NA|TRBJ1-2
TGTGCCAGCAGCCCCGGGACAGGGGGCCTCTATGGCTACACCTTC
CASSPGTGGLYGYTF
>TRBD1|TRBV4-2|NA|TRBJ1-4
TGTGCCAGCAGCCAAGCAGGGGGCCTTTTCGAAAAACTGTTTTTT
CASSQAGGLFEKLFF
>NA|TRBV5-1|once|TRBJ2-7
TGCGCCAGCAGCTTAAATCCCTACGAGCAGTACTTC
CASSLNPYEQYF